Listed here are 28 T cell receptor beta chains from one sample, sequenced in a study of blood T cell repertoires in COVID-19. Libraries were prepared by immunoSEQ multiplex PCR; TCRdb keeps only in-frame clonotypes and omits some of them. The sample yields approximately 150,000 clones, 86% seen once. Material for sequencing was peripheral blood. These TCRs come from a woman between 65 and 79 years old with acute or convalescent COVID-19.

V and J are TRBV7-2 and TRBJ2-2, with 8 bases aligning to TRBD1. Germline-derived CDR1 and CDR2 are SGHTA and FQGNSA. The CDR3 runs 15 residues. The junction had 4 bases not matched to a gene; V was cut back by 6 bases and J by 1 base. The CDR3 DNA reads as TGTGCCAGCAGGCCCGGGACAGGGAACACCGGGGAGCTGTTTTTT. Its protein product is CASRPGTGNTGELFF.

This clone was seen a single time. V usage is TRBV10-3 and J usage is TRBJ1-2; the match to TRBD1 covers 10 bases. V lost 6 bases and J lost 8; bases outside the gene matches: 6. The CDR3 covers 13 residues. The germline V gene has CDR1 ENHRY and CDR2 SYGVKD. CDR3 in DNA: TGTGCCATCAGCCTCCGGGACAGGGGAGGCTACACCTTC. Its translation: CAISLRDRGGYTF.

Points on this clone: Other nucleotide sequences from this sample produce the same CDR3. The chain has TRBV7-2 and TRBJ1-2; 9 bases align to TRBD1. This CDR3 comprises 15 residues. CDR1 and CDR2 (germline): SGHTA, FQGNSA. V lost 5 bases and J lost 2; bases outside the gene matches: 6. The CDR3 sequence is CASSPDRGRNYGYTF. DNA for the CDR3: TGTGCCAGCAGCCCGGACAGGGGACGAAACTATGGCTACACCTTC.

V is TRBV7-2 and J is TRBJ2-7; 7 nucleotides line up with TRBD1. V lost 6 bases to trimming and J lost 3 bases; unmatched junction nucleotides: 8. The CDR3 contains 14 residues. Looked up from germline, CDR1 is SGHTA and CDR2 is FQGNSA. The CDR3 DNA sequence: TGTGCCAGCAGAACACAGACAGGGATCTACGAGCAGTACTTC. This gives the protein CASRTQTGIYEQYF.

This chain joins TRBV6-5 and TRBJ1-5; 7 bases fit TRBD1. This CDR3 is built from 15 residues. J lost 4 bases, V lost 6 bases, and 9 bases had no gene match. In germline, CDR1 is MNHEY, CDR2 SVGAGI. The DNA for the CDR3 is TGTGCCAGCAGACTTGACAGGGCGGGAAATCAGCCCCAGCATTTT. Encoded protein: CASRLDRAGNQPQHF.

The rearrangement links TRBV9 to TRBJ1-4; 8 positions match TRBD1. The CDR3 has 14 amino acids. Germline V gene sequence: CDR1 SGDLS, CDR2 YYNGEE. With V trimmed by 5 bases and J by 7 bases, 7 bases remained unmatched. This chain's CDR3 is CASSLGGTGEKLFF. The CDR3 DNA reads TGTGCCAGCAGTCTCGGCGGGACAGGTGAAAAACTGTTTTTT.

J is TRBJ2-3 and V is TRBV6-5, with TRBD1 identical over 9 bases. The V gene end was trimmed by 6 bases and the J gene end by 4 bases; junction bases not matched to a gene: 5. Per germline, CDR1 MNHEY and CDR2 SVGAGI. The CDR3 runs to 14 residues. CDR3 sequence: CASSSDRGADTQYF. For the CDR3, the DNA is TGTGCCAGCAGCTCCGACAGGGGGGCAGATACGCAGTATTTT.

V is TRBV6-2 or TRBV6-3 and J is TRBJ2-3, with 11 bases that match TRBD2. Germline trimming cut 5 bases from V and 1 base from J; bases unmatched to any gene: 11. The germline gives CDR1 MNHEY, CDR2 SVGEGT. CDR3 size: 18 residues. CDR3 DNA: TGTGCCAGCAGTCAACCGACTAGCGGGATAGACGGCACAGATACGCAGTATTTT. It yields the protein CASSQPTSGIDGTDTQYF.

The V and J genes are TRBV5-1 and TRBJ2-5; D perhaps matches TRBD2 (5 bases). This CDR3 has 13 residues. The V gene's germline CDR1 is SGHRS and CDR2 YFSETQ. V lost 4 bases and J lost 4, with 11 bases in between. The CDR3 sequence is CASSMRVLETQYF. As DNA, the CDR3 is TGCGCCAGCAGCATGCGGGTATTAGAGACCCAGTACTTC.

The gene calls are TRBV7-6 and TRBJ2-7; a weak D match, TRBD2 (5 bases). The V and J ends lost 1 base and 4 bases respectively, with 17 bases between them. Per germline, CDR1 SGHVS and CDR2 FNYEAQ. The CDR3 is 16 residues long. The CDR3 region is CASSLEPPSSGYEQYF. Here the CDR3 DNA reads TGTGCCAGCAGCTTAGAGCCCCCTAGCAGTGGGTACGAGCAGTACTTC.

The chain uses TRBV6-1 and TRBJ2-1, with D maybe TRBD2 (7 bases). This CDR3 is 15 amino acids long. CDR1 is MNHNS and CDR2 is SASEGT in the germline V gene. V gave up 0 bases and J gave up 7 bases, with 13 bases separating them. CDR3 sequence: CASSEAGGGQNEQFF. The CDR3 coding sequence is TGTGCCAGCAGTGAAGCAGGGGGGGGGCAGAATGAGCAGTTCTTC.

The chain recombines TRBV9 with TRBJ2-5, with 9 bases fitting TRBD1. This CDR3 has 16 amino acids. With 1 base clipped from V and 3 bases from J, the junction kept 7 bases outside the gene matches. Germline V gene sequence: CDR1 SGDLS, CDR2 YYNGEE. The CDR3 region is CASSVRPGTGKETQYF. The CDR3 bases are TGTGCCAGCAGCGTACGTCCCGGGACAGGGAAAGAGACCCAGTACTTC.

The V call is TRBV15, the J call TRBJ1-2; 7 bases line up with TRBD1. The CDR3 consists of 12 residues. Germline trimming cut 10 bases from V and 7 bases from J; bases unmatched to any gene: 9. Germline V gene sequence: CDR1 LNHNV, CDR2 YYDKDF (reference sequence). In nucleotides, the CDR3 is TGTGCCATAAGACAGGGCACGCTTGGCTACACCTTC. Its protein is CAIRQGTLGYTF.

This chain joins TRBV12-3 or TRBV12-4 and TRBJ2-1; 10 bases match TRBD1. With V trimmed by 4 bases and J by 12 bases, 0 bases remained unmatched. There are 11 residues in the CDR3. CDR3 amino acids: CASSWTGGQFF. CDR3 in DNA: TGTGCCAGCAGTTGGACAGGGGGGCAGTTCTTC.

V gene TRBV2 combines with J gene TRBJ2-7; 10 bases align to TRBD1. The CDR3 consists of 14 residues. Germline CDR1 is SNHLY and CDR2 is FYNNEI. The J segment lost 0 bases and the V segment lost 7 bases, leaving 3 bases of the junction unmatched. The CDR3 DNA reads TGTGCCAGCACCCGACAGGGGGCCTCCTACGAGCAGTACTTC. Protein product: CASTRQGASYEQYF.

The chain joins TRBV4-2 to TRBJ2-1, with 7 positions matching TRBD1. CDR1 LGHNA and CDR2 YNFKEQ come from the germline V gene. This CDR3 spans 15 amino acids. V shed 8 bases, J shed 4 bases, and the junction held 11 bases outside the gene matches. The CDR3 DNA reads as TGTGCCAGCGGCTCGACAGGGAAGCGGTACAATGAGCAGTTCTTC. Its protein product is CASGSTGKRYNEQFF.

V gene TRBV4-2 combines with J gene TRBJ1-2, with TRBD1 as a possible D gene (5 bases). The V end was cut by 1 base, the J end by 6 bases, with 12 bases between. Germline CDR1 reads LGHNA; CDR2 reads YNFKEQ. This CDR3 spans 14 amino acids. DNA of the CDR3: TGTGCCAGCAGCCAAGGGGGGGGACCCGATGGCTACACCTTC. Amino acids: CASSQGGGPDGYTF.

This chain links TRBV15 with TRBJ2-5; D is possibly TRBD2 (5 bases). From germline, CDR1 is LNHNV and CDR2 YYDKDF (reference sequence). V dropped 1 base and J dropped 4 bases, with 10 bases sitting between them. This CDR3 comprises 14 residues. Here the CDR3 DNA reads TGTGCCACCAGCAGAGGAGGAGGCGGAGAGACCCAGTACTTC. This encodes CATSRGGGGETQYF.

The CDR3 reads CASSLNGGSPYEQYF. CDR3 sequence (DNA): TGTGCCAGCAGCTTAAACGGGGGTTCCCCCTACGAGCAGTACTTC. V is TRBV11-3 and J is TRBJ2-7; tentatively, D is TRBD2 (6 bases). This CDR3 spans 15 amino acids. In germline, CDR1 is SGHNT, CDR2 YENEEA. Trimming removed 2 bases at V and 2 bases at J, with 13 bases between.

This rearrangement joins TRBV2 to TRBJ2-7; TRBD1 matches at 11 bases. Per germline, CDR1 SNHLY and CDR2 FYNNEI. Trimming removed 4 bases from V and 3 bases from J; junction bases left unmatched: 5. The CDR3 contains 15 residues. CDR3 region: CASSAQGTGGYEQYF. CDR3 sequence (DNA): TGTGCCAGCAGTGCTCAAGGGACAGGGGGCTACGAGCAGTACTTC.

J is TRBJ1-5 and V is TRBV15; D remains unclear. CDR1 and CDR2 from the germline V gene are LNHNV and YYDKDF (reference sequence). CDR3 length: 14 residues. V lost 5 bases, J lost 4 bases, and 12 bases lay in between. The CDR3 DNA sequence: TGTGCCACCAGCGCGGGGTTACCAAATCAGCCCCAGCATTTT. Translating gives CATSAGLPNQPQHF.

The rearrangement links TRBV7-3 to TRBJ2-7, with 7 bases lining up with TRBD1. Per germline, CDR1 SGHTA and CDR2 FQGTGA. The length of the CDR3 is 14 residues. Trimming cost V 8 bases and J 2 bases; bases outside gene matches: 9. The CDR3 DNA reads TGTGCCAGCCGTCCGGGACAGAGTACCTACGAGCAGTACTTC. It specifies CASRPGQSTYEQYF.

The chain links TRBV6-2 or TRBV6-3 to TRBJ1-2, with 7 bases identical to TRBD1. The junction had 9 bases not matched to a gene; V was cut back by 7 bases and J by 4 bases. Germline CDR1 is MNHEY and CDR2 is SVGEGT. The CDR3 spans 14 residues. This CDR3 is CASNPPGQSYGYTF. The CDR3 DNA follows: TGTGCCAGCAACCCTCCGGGACAGAGCTATGGCTACACCTTC.

CDR3 amino acids: CAWSQGTTGTYNEQFF. The CDR3, as DNA: TGTGCCTGGAGTCAAGGGACTACCGGTACCTACAATGAGCAGTTCTTC. This chain uses TRBV30 with TRBJ2-1; 7 positions match TRBD2. The ends lost 2 bases at V and 2 bases at J; junction bases unmatched: 9. CDR1 and CDR2 from the germline V gene are GTSNPN and SVGIG (reference sequence). The CDR3 sequence is 16 residues long.

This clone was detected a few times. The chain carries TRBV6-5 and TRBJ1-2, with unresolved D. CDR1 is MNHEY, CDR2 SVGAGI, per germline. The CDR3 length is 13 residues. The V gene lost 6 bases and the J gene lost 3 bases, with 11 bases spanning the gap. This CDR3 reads CASSSVGDYGYTF. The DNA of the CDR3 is TGTGCCAGCAGCTCTGTCGGAGACTATGGCTACACCTTC.

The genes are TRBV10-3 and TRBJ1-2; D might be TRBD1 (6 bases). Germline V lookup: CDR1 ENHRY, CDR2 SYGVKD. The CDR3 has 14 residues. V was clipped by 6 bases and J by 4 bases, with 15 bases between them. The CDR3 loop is CAISGTGTTYGYTF. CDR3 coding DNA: TGTGCCATCAGCGGTACAGGGACTACCTATGGCTACACCTTC.

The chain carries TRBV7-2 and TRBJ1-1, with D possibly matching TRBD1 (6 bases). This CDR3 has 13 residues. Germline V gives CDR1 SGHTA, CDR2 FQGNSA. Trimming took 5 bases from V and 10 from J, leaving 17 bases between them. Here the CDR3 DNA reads TGTGCCAGCAGCCCCGTGGGGGGAGGGGGAGCTTTCTTT. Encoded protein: CASSPVGGGGAFF.

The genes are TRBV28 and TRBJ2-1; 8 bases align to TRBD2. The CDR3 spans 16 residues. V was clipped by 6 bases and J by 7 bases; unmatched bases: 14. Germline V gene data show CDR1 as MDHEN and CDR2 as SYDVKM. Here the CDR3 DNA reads TGTGCCAGCAGCCTCACGGTGGTAGCGGGAAGGAATGAGCAGTTCTTC. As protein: CASSLTVVAGRNEQFF.